Detailed here is one T cell receptor (beta chain). This entry is derived from a study of shared clonotypes between healthy human individuals. On the study more broadly: Two women and a few men aged 18 to 49 served as donors.

V lost 0 bases and J 3 bases, leaving 10 bases between the germline ends. Germline lookup yields CDR1 SGHRS and CDR2 YFSETQ. This CDR3 is 14 amino acids long. Unsorted PBMC DNA went through sequencing on ten immunoSEQ deep assay plates. The protocol was immunoSEQ multiplex PCR, while the TCRdb copy is restricted to in-frame clones and leaves out a portion. The table lists fewer than 650,000 clones, 76% of them singletons. Source material: PBMCs. This TCR derives from a middle-aged woman in good health. Some clones in this sample may be carry-over from other donors' samples. The chain links TRBV5-1 to TRBJ2-7, with D perhaps TRBD1 or TRBD2 (5 bases each). CDR3 DNA: TGCGCCAGCAGCTTGGTCGGGGCGAGCTACGAGCAGTACTTC. Protein: CASSLVGASYEQYF.